The 14 T cell receptor beta chains below were found in one sample sequenced in a study of beta chain features in type 1 diabetes. Every bit of the isolated RNA underwent reverse transcription, so sequencing read expressed TCRB transcripts. The table came from immunoSEQ multiplex PCR; TCRdb's copy has only in-frame clones and leaves some out. The data show about 150,000 clones, approximately 12% seen once. Sequences were obtained from central memory CD4+ T cells from blood. The origin of the receptors is a man in his late teens or twenties in good health.

The chain's CDR3 is CASSPQRWAYGYTF. CDR3 in DNA: TGTGCCAGCTCACCTCAGCGATGGGCCTATGGCTACACCTTC. The chain has TRBV18 and TRBJ1-2, with no clear D. The CDR3 loop spans 14 amino acids. V was pared by 3 bases and J by 4 bases, with 12 bases between. The V gene's germline CDR1 is KGHSH and CDR2 LQKENI.

The chain couples TRBV5-1 to TRBJ2-5; D is possibly TRBD2 (7 bases). Germline V gives CDR1 SGHRS, CDR2 YFSETQ. The V gene lost 3 bases and the J gene lost 5 bases, with 20 bases spanning the gap. The CDR3 runs 16 residues. CDR3 coding DNA: TGCGCCAGCAGCTGGGGGCCTGGCGGGAGTACCGAGACCCAGTACTTC. Its protein is CASSWGPGGSTETQYF.

This chain uses TRBV7-2 with TRBJ2-7; 14 bases are a match to TRBD2. V lost 3 bases, J lost 6 bases, and 4 bases stayed unmatched. Germline V gene sequence: CDR1 SGHTA, CDR2 FQGNSA. The CDR3 sequence is 15 residues long. In DNA, the CDR3 is TGTGCCAGCAGCTTGGGACTAGCGGGGGCGTCCGAGCAGTACTTC. This codes for CASSLGLAGASEQYF. The full variable domain, completed using reference TRBV7-2 and TRBJ2-7, is GAGVSQSPSNKVTEKGKDVELRCDPISGHTALYWYRQSLGQGLEFLIYFQGNSAPDKSGLPSDRFSAERTGGSVSTLTIQRTQQEDSAVYLCASSLGLAGASEQYFGPGTRLTVT.

The chain is built from TRBV11-2 and TRBJ2-1; D is possibly TRBD1 (5 bases). Germline CDR1 SGHAT, CDR2 FQNNGV. Trimming pared 1 base from V and 9 bases from J, leaving 10 bases between. The CDR3 sequence is 13 residues long. The CDR3 DNA sequence: TGTGCCAGCAGCTTAGCCGGCAGGGCTGAGCAGTTCTTC. Translating gives CASSLAGRAEQFF.

This clone was recorded a few times. V is TRBV7-9 and J is TRBJ1-3; no firm D call. Trimming took 10 bases from V and 0 from J, leaving 7 bases between them. Germline CDR1 is SEHNR and CDR2 is FQNEAQ (reference sequence). The CDR3 sequence is 12 residues long. For the CDR3, the DNA is TGTGCCACCGGGGTCTCTGGAAACACCATATATTTT. Protein product: CATGVSGNTIYF.

This clone was observed a few times. This chain connects TRBV5-5 to TRBJ2-1; no clear D. The CDR3 loop spans 11 amino acids. The V and J ends lost 4 bases and 7 bases respectively, with 6 bases between them. Germline V gene data show CDR1 as SGHKS and CDR2 as YYEKEE (reference sequence). The CDR3 sequence: CASSRLNEQFF. The CDR3 DNA follows: TGTGCCAGCAGCCGCTTGAATGAGCAGTTCTTC.

This clone has more than one count but fewer than ten. The rearrangement uses TRBV7-2 and TRBJ1-5; D not resolved. CDR1 and CDR2 (germline): SGHTA, FQGNSA. This CDR3 spans 13 amino acids. The V gene lost 0 bases and the J gene lost 11 bases, with 11 bases spanning the gap. CDR3 in DNA: TGTGCCAGCAGCTTAGCGCAAGGCAGGTCCCAGCATTTT. Translation gives CASSLAQGRSQHF.

This clone was observed a few times. The chain couples TRBV18 to TRBJ2-2; D perhaps matches TRBD2 (5 bases). The CDR3 totals 14 residues. Deletions cut 3 bases from V and 5 bases from J, with 10 bases between. The germline V gene encodes CDR1 KGHSH and CDR2 LQKENI. The DNA for the CDR3 is TGTGCCAGCTCACCGCTACGGGAAACCGGGGAGCTGTTTTTT. It yields the protein CASSPLRETGELFF.

There are many counts of this clone. This chain connects TRBV7-2 to TRBJ1-6, with 7 bases aligning to TRBD1. J was trimmed by 9 bases and V by 3 bases; bases with no gene match: 5. CDR1 is SGHTA, CDR2 FQGNSA, per germline. The CDR3 sequence is 14 residues long. CDR3 bases: TGTGCCAGCAGCTTTCGACAGGGTAGTTCACCCCTCCACTTT. Amino acid sequence: CASSFRQGSSPLHF.

This chain links TRBV29-1 with TRBJ1-2, with 7 bases that match TRBD1. The CDR3 covers 13 residues. Trimming cost V 6 bases and J 0 bases; bases outside gene matches: 4. CDR1 and CDR2 from the germline V gene are SQVTM and ANQGSEA. The chain's CDR3 is CSVSDRPNYGYTF. The CDR3, as DNA: TGCAGCGTGTCGGACAGGCCTAACTATGGCTACACCTTC.

The gene calls are TRBV7-2 and TRBJ2-1; 7 nucleotides match TRBD2. In germline, CDR1 is SGHTA, CDR2 FQGNSA. The J segment lost 3 bases and the V segment lost 6 bases, leaving 14 bases of the junction unmatched. This CDR3 spans 17 amino acids. This CDR3 is CASRRPLAGEDYNEQFF. The CDR3 DNA is TGTGCCAGCAGAAGACCGCTTGCGGGAGAGGACTACAATGAGCAGTTCTTC. The entire variable domain, with the rest obtained from reference TRBV7-2 and TRBJ2-1, is as follows: GAGVSQSPSNKVTEKGKDVELRCDPISGHTALYWYRQSLGQGLEFLIYFQGNSAPDKSGLPSDRFSAERTGGSVSTLTIQRTQQEDSAVYLCASRRPLAGEDYNEQFFGPGTRLTVL.

The V call is TRBV9, the J call TRBJ2-7, with D perhaps matching TRBD2 (5 bases). CDR3 length: 14 residues. Looked up from germline, CDR1 is SGDLS and CDR2 is YYNGEE. V gave up 4 bases and J gave up 0 bases, with 11 bases separating them. This CDR3 is CASSSLGSSYEQYF. CDR3 DNA: TGTGCCAGCAGCTCTCTAGGGAGCTCCTACGAGCAGTACTTC.

The chain combines TRBV7-2 with TRBJ2-7; D is unresolved. Deletions cut 1 base from V and 3 bases from J, with 7 bases between. Per germline, CDR1 SGHTA and CDR2 FQGNSA. This CDR3 spans 13 amino acids. CDR3 in amino acids: CASSLGGFYEQYF. CDR3 sequence (DNA): TGTGCCAGCAGCTTAGGGGGATTCTACGAGCAGTACTTC.

This clone was seen a handful of times. The V gene is TRBV4-1, the J gene TRBJ1-3; D not resolved. Germline V CDR1 and CDR2: MGHRA, YSYEKL. There are 15 residues in the CDR3. With 4 bases removed from V and 0 bases from J, the gap between germline ends came to 10 bases. The CDR3 nucleotides are TGCGCCAGCAGCCGCGCCACAAGCTCTGGAAACACCATATATTTT. Translation: CASSRATSSGNTIYF.